This T cell receptor (beta chain) was documented in a study of OX40 agonist ivuxolimab in advanced cancers. Study-wide context: Intravenous ivuxolimab was administered to patients every 2 weeks at 0.01 to 10 mg/kg.

The CDR3 has 16 residues. Trimming took 1 base from V and 7 from J, leaving 17 bases between them. CDR1 is SGHVS, CDR2 FQNEAQ, per germline. On this clone itself: Its antigen remains unknown.

Using immunoSEQ multiplex PCR, the repertoire was profiled, and TCRdb retains in-frame clones only, with some absent. The table has about 100,000 clones, less than 95% seen once. Study results and limitations: The study found that CD8+ T cells averaged more expanded clones than CD4+. The antigens recognized by the expanded peripheral T cells, that is their antigen specificity, were not determined.

The receptor's source is an adult with an advanced solid tumor such as melanoma, head and neck, liver or kidney cancer. The chain recombines TRBV7-8 with TRBJ1-5; tentative D call: TRBD1 (5 bases). Sample: CD4+ or CD8+ T cells sorted from blood, taken in a trial of the OX40 agonist ivuxolimab. This CDR3 reads CASSLELGGLGQPQHF. In nucleotides, the CDR3 is TGTGCCAGCAGCTTAGAACTGGGGGGGTTGGGGCAGCCCCAGCATTTT.